The 22 T cell receptor beta chains below come from one sample, sequenced in a study of blood T cell repertoires in COVID-19. TCRdb's table, derived via immunoSEQ multiplex PCR, lists solely in-frame clones and lacks some. This table has over 600,000 clones, around 89% appearing once. Sequenced material: peripheral blood. The receptor source for this set is a woman between 18 and 30 years old with acute or convalescent COVID-19.

This chain connects TRBV11-3 to TRBJ2-2, with D possibly TRBD2 on 6 matching bases. Germline CDR1 and CDR2: SGHNT and YENEEA. The length of the CDR3 is 14 residues. V lost 5 bases and J lost 10, with 17 bases in between. The CDR3 nucleotides are TGTGCCAGCAGCACCCGGGACGGGAGTTCGGAGCTGTTTTTT. Translating it yields CASSTRDGSSELFF.

The chain has TRBV12-3 or TRBV12-4 and TRBJ1-6; D is undetermined. Trimming removed 6 bases from V and 10 bases from J, with 13 bases in between. CDR3 size: 13 residues. CDR3 in amino acids: CASSPAFRSPLHF. As DNA, the CDR3 is TGTGCCAGCAGCCCCGCGTTTCGGTCACCCCTCCACTTT.

J is TRBJ1-6 and V is TRBV30, with D hard to call. The germline CDR1 and CDR2 sequences are GTSNPN and SVGIG (reference sequence). The CDR3 is made up of 15 amino acids. V lost 1 base and J lost 7, with 14 bases in between. CDR3 in DNA: TGTGCCTGGAGTGGAAGAACTTTCGCGAATTCACCCCTCCACTTT. Translated, it gives CAWSGRTFANSPLHF.

The gene calls are TRBV7-9 and TRBJ1-1; the match to TRBD1 covers 8 bases. J gave up 10 bases and V 5 bases, and 12 bases lay outside the gene matches. Germline CDR1 SEHNR, CDR2 FQNEAQ (reference sequence). The CDR3 contains 14 residues. The CDR3, as DNA: TGTGCCAGCAGCCACCGGGACAGGATTTTGTCAGCTTTCTTT. Its protein is CASSHRDRILSAFF.

The chain joins TRBV7-2 to TRBJ1-1; 8 bases map to TRBD1. The germline gives CDR1 SGHTA, CDR2 FQGNSA. The CDR3 is 15 residues long. J lost 5 bases, V lost 5 bases, and 10 bases had no gene match. CDR3: CASSPGLQGATEAFF. The CDR3 nucleotides are TGTGCCAGCAGCCCGGGACTTCAGGGGGCAACTGAAGCTTTCTTT.

The rearrangement links TRBV27 to TRBJ1-3, with D hard to call. CDR1 is MNHEY and CDR2 is SMNVEV in the germline V gene (reference sequence). The CDR3 totals 15 residues. V was cut by 2 bases and J by 0 bases, with 8 bases left in between. In DNA, the CDR3 is TGTGCCAGCAGTTTAAGCCCCCTCTCTGGAAACACCATATATTTT. Residues: CASSLSPLSGNTIYF.

The J gene is TRBJ2-2, the V gene TRBV6-2 or TRBV6-3; perhaps TRBD2 as D (5 bases). CDR3 length: 14 residues. Germline CDR1 reads MNHEY; CDR2 reads SVGEGT. Trimming shortened V by 6 bases and J by 5 bases, and 13 bases separated the two germline ends. The CDR3 is CASSRGVMTGELFF. In DNA, the CDR3 is TGTGCCAGCAGCCGGGGAGTTATGACCGGGGAGCTGTTTTTT.

V usage is TRBV18 and J usage is TRBJ2-2; D may be TRBD2 (5 bases). Germline V gives CDR1 KGHSH, CDR2 LQKENI. The V end was cut by 0 bases, the J end by 5 bases, with 7 bases between. This CDR3 contains 14 residues. The CDR3, as DNA: TGTGCCAGCTCACCACCGCCGGGGACCGGGGAGCTGTTTTTT. Residues: CASSPPPGTGELFF.

The chain combines TRBV9 with TRBJ1-1, with TRBD1 as a possible D gene (6 bases). The germline V gene has CDR1 SGDLS and CDR2 YYNGEE. V lost 4 bases, J lost 12 bases, and 25 bases lay in between. The CDR3 totals 15 residues. The CDR3 DNA reads as TGTGCCAGCAGCCCCTTCCTACAGGGTGAGGCCTGGCCTTTCTTT. Translation gives CASSPFLQGEAWPFF.

V is TRBV9 and J is TRBJ2-3; the match to TRBD1 covers 7 bases. J gave up 2 bases and V 4 bases, and 7 bases lay outside the gene matches. The CDR3 spans 15 residues. Germline V gene lookup returns CDR1 SGDLS and CDR2 YYNGEE. The CDR3 DNA reads TGTGCCAGCAGCCCATCGGGACAGCACACAGATACGCAGTATTTT. Its translation: CASSPSGQHTDTQYF.

This clone is a singleton in its sample. This chain links TRBV19 with TRBJ1-2; no clear D. Germline V lookup: CDR1 LNHDA, CDR2 SQIVND (reference sequence). The CDR3 length is 16 residues. The V and J ends lost 3 bases and 4 bases respectively, with 18 bases between them. The CDR3 DNA is TGTGCCAGTAGTATCAATCGACTGCACCCCCTCTATGGCTACACCTTC. Its protein is CASSINRLHPLYGYTF.

The J gene is TRBJ1-1, the V gene TRBV9; D not certain. Trimming removed 7 bases from V and 3 bases from J, with 16 bases in between. The CDR3 totals 14 residues. CDR1 and CDR2 (germline): SGDLS, YYNGEE. CDR3 protein: CASPAGEADTEAFF. The CDR3 coding sequence is TGTGCCAGCCCTGCTGGGGAAGCGGACACTGAAGCTTTCTTT. The complete variable domain, with remaining parts taken from reference TRBV9 and TRBJ1-1, reads DSGVTQTPKHLITATGQRVTLRCSPRSGDLSVYWYQQSLDQGLQFLIQYYNGEERAKGNILERFSAQQFPDLHSELNLSSLELGDSALYFCASPAGEADTEAFFGQGTRLTVV.

The chain carries TRBV5-4 and TRBJ1-3; 8 bases line up with TRBD1. Germline CDR1 reads SGHNT; CDR2 reads YYREEE (reference sequence). V lost 0 bases and J lost 0; bases outside the gene matches: 2. This CDR3 is 16 amino acids long. This CDR3 reads CASSLGTGISGNTIYF. CDR3 nucleotides: TGTGCCAGCAGCTTGGGGACAGGGATCTCTGGAAACACCATATATTTT.

This clone came up a few times. The V gene is TRBV4-3, the J gene TRBJ2-1; tentatively, D is TRBD1 (5 bases). V was shortened by 1 base and J by 7 bases, with 11 bases between the two germline ends. Germline V gene sequence: CDR1 LGHNA, CDR2 YSLEER. The CDR3 spans 14 residues. The DNA of the CDR3 is TGCGCCAGCAGCCAAGGTAAAGGGGATAATGAGCAGTTCTTC. This encodes CASSQGKGDNEQFF.

The chain links TRBV15 to TRBJ1-5, with D unresolved. V lost 1 base and J 2 bases, leaving 9 bases between the germline ends. This CDR3 has 15 amino acids. The germline V gene encodes CDR1 LNHNV and CDR2 YYDKDF (reference sequence). The DNA for the CDR3 is TGTGCCACCAGCAGAGGGCAGGAGGGCAATCAGCCCCAGCATTTT. It codes for CATSRGQEGNQPQHF.

CDR3 loop: CASSWTGTGGDEQFF. The CDR3 DNA follows: TGTGCCAGCAGCTGGACCGGGACAGGGGGCGATGAGCAGTTCTTC. The genes are TRBV5-8 and TRBJ2-1, with 12 bases matching TRBD1. Trimming removed 3 bases from V and 8 bases from J; junction bases left unmatched: 6. This CDR3 is built from 15 residues. Germline V gives CDR1 SGHTS, CDR2 YDEGEE.

This chain connects TRBV19 to TRBJ1-1; no definite D call. V lost 1 base to trimming and J lost 5 bases, with 8 bases between them. CDR1 is LNHDA, CDR2 SQIVND, per germline (reference sequence). The CDR3 has 13 residues. The CDR3 region is CASSIGGKTEAFF. CDR3 bases: TGTGCCAGTAGTATAGGAGGGAAGACTGAAGCTTTCTTT.

The V call is TRBV11-2, the J call TRBJ2-3; TRBD2 matches at 14 bases. This CDR3 comprises 17 residues. The germline CDR1 and CDR2 sequences are SGHAT and FQNNGV. J was trimmed by 3 bases and V by 4 bases; bases with no gene match: 6. DNA of the CDR3: TGTGCCAGCAGCTCGACTAGCGGGGGGGCGTGGACAGATACGCAGTATTTT. Encoded protein: CASSSTSGGAWTDTQYF.

This chain uses TRBV5-8 with TRBJ2-7, with D possibly matching TRBD2 (5 bases). Trimming took off 5 bases at V and 8 bases at J, with 11 bases between the two ends. Per germline, CDR1 SGHTS and CDR2 YDEGEE. The CDR3 contains 11 residues. CDR3 loop: CASRERDKQYF. CDR3 bases: TGTGCCAGCAGAGAGAGGGATAAGCAGTACTTC. The complete variable domain, with remaining parts taken from reference TRBV5-8 and TRBJ2-7, reads EAGVTQSPTHLIKTRGQQATLRCSPISGHTSVYWYQQALGLGLQFLLWYDEGEERNRGNFPPRFSGRQFPNYSSELNVNALELEDSALYLCASRERDKQYFGPGTRLTVT.

This clone was recorded a few times. Here the CDR3 reads CASSPLAARNTEAFF. The DNA of the CDR3 is TGTGCCAGCAGCCCCCTCGCAGCGAGGAACACTGAAGCTTTCTTT. The chain employs TRBV9 and TRBJ1-1; D is undetermined. Between the trimmed V and J ends, which lost 4 bases and 1 base, there was a span of 14 bases. CDR3 length equals 15 residues. CDR1 is SGDLS, CDR2 YYNGEE, per germline.

The J gene is TRBJ1-5, the V gene TRBV3-1 (or the pseudogene TRBV3-2); no reliable D call. Per germline, CDR1 LGHDT and CDR2 YNNKEL (reference sequence). Trimming took off 3 bases at V and 1 base at J, with 13 bases between the two ends. CDR3 length: 16 amino acids. CDR3 in amino acids: CASSQELGGSNQPQHF. The CDR3 region has the DNA TGTGCCAGCAGCCAGGAGCTAGGAGGGAGCAATCAGCCCCAGCATTTT.

The chain recombines TRBV23-1 with TRBJ1-5; no clear D gene. TRBV23-1 is an ORF for which the function is uncertain. V was clipped by 0 bases and J by 0 bases, with 9 bases between them. This CDR3 is 16 amino acids long. The CDR3 spells CASSQSRAYSNQPQHF. DNA for the CDR3: TGCGCCAGCAGTCAATCGAGAGCTTATAGCAATCAGCCCCAGCATTTT.